This T cell receptor beta chain originates from a study of CD8+ T cells in alopecia areata. The overall study: It was oral tofacitinib, at 5 to 10 mg twice daily, that treated patients received. Overall study findings and caveats: Clonality in lesional scalp, especially alopecia totalis/universalis, exceeded that of normal scalp. Under tofacitinib, fewer expanded CD8+ clones appeared among the top 100 scalp clones. Normal skin's resident alphabeta T cells are also sequenced in scalp samples.

Sequencing used cDNA as its template, made by extracting RNA and reverse transcribing it. Produced via immunoSEQ multiplex PCR; TCRdb's table is partial and in-frame only. The data show more than 200,000 clones, around 65% seen once. Regarding this clone: The antigen is not known.

Germline lookup yields CDR1 MNHEY and CDR2 SVGAGI. The CDR3 is 15 amino acids. V was clipped by 10 bases and J by 1 base; unmatched bases: 10. Regarding treatment: oral pan-JAK inhibitor, 5-10 mg twice daily. This TCR came from a human donor with alopecia areata. This chain joins TRBV6-5 and TRBJ2-4; 7 bases are a match to TRBD1. The sequenced sample was CD4+ T cells sorted from blood, obtained between weeks 44 and 45, from a patient treated with tofacitinib. Written as DNA, the CDR3 is TGTGCCACCTCTACAGGGGCAAGGGCCAAAAACATTCAGTACTTC. Its protein product is CATSTGARAKNIQYF.